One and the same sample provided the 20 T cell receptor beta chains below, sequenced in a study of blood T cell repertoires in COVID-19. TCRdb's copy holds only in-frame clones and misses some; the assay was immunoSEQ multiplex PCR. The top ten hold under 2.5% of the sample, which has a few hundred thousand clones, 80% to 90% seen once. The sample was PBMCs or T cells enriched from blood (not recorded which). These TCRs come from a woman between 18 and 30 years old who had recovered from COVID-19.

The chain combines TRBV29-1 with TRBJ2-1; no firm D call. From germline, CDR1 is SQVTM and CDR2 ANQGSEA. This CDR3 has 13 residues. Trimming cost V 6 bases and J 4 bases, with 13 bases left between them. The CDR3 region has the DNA TGCAGCGTCGACTTAGTCATGTACAATGAGCAGTTCTTC. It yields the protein CSVDLVMYNEQFF.

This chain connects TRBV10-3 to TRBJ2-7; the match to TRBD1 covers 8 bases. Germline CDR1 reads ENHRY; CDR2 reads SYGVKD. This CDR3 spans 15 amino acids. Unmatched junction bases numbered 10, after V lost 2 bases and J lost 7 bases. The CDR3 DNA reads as TGTGCCATCAGTGAGGGCAGGACAGGGCGGCGGGAGCAGTACTTC. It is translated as CAISEGRTGRREQYF.

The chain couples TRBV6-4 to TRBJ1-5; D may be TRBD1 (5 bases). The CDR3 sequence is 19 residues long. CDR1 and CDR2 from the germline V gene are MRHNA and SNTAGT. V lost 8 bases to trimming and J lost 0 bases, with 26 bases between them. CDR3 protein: CASPITTLQTVYSNQPQHF. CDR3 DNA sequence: TGTGCCAGCCCGATTACAACCCTTCAGACAGTTTATAGCAATCAGCCCCAGCATTTT.

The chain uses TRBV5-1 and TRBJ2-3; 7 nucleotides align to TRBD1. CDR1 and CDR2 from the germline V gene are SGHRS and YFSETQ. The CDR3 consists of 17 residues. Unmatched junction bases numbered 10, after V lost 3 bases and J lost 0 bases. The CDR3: CASSWTPGQTSTDTQYF. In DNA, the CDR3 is TGCGCCAGCAGCTGGACCCCGGGACAGACTAGCACAGATACGCAGTATTTT.

Written as DNA, the CDR3 is TGCGCCAGCAGCCAAGGAGGTAGCGGGGGGACCAAAGAGACCCAGTACTTC. Protein product: CASSQGGSGGTKETQYF. The V gene is TRBV4-1, the J gene TRBJ2-5, with 10 nucleotides matching TRBD2. The germline CDR1 and CDR2 sequences are MGHRA and YSYEKL. Trimming at V came to 1 base and at J to 3 bases, leaving 8 bases not matched to a gene. The CDR3 sequence is 17 residues long.

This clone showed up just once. The CDR3 protein is CASSQGGEADTQYF. The CDR3, as DNA: TGCGCCAGCAGCCAAGGGGGAGAGGCAGATACGCAGTATTTT. The V call is TRBV4-1, the J call TRBJ2-3; possibly TRBD2 for D (5 bases). The CDR3 has 14 residues. V was pared by 1 base and J by 4 bases, with 9 bases between. Germline values: CDR1 MGHRA, CDR2 YSYEKL.

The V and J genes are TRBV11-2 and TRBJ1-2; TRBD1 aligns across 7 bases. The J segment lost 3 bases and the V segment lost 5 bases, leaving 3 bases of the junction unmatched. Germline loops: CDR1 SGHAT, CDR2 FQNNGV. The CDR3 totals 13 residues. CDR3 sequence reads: CASSIGTDYGYTF. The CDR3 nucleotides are TGTGCCAGCAGCATCGGGACAGACTATGGCTACACCTTC.

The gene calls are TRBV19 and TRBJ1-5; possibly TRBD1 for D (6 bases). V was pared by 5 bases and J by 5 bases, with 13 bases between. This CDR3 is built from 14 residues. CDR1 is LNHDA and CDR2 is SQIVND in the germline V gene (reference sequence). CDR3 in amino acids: CASSYRAEYQPQHF. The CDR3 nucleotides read TGTGCCAGTAGTTACAGGGCGGAATATCAGCCCCAGCATTTT. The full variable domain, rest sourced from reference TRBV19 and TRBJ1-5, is DGGITQSPKYLFRKEGQNVTLSCEQNLNHDAMYWYRQDPGQGLRLIYYSQIVNDFQKGDIAEGYSVSREKKESFPLTVTSAQKNPTAFYLCASSYRAEYQPQHFGDGTRLSIL.

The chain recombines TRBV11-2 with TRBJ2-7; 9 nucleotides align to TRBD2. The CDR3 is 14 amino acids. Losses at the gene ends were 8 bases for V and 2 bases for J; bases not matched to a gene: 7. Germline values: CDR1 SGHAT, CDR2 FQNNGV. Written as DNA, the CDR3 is TGTGCCAGCCGGGTTAGCGGGGGAACCTACGAGCAGTACTTC. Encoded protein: CASRVSGGTYEQYF.

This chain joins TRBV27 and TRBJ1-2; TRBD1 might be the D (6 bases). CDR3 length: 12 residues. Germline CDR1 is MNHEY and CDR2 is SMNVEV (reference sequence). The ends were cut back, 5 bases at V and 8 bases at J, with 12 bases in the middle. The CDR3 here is CASSPSGQGYTF. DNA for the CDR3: TGTGCCAGCAGTCCGAGCGGACAGGGCTACACCTTC.

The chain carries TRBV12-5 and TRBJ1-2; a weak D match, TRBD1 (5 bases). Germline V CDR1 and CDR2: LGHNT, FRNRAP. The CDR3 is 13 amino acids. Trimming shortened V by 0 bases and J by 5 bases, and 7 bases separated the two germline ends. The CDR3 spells CASGLVAGYGYTF. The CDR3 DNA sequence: TGTGCTAGTGGTTTGGTTGCAGGGTATGGCTACACCTTC.

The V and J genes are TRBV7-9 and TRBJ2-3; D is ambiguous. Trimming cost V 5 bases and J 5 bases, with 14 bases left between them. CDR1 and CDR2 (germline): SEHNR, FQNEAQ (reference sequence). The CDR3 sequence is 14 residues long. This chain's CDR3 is CASSPRGSEDTQYF. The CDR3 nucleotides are TGTGCCAGCAGCCCCCGCGGTTCGGAAGATACGCAGTATTTT.

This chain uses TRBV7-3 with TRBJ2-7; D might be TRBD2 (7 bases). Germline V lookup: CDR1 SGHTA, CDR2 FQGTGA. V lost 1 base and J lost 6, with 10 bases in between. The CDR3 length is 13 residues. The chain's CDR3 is CASSLMAGAEQYF. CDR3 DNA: TGTGCCAGCAGCTTAATGGCGGGGGCCGAGCAGTACTTC.

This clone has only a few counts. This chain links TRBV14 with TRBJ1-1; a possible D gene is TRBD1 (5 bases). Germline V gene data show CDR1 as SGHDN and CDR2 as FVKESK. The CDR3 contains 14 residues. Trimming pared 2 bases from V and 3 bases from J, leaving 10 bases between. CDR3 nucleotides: TGTGCCAGCAGCCAATCCGGGGGGGACACTGAAGCTTTCTTT. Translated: CASSQSGGDTEAFF.

CDR3 in DNA: TGCGCCAGCAGCTTATGGGGGCCCGGCACAGATACGCAGTATTTT. It codes for CASSLWGPGTDTQYF. V is TRBV5-1 and J is TRBJ2-3, with TRBD1 as a possible D gene (6 bases). Trimming pared 2 bases from V and 1 base from J, leaving 11 bases between. The CDR3 runs 15 residues. Germline V gene lookup returns CDR1 SGHRS and CDR2 YFSETQ. The full variable domain, rest sourced from reference TRBV5-1 and TRBJ2-3, is KAGVTQTPRYLIKTRGQQVTLSCSPISGHRSVSWYQQTPGQGLQFLFEYFSETQRNKGNFPGRFSGRQFSNSRSEMNVSTLELGDSALYLCASSLWGPGTDTQYFGPGTRLTVL.

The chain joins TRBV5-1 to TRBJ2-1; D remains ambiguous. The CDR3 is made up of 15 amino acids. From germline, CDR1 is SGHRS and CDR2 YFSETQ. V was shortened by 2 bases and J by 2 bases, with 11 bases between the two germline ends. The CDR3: CASSFAATAYNEQFF. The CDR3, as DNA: TGCGCCAGCAGCTTCGCAGCGACGGCCTACAATGAGCAGTTCTTC.

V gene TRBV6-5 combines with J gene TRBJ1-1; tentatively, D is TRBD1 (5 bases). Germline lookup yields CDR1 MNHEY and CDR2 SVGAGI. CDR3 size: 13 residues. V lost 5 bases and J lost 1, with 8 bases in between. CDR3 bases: TGTGCCAGCAGTAACGGACAGAACACTGAAGCTTTCTTT. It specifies CASSNGQNTEAFF.

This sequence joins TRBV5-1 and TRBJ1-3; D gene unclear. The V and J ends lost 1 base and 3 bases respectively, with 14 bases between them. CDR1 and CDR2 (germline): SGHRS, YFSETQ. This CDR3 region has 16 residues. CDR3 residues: CASSLSFREGGNTIYF. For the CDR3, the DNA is TGCGCCAGCAGCTTGAGTTTCCGGGAGGGTGGAAACACCATATATTTT. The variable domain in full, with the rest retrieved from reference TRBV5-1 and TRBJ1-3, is KAGVTQTPRYLIKTRGQQVTLSCSPISGHRSVSWYQQTPGQGLQFLFEYFSETQRNKGNFPGRFSGRQFSNSRSEMNVSTLELGDSALYLCASSLSFREGGNTIYFGEGSWLTVV.

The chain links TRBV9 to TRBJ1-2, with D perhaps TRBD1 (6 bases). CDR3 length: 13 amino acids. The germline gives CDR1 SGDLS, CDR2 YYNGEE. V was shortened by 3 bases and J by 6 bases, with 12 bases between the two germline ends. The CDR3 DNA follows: TGTGCCAGCAGCGCCACAGGGTCGCATGGCTACACCTTC. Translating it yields CASSATGSHGYTF.

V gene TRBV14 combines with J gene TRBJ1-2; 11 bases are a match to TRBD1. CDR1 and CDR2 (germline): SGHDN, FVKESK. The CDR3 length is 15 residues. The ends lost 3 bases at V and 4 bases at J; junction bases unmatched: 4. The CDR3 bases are TGTGCCAGCAGCCACTCTGGGACAGGGGGCTATGGCTACACCTTC. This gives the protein CASSHSGTGGYGYTF.